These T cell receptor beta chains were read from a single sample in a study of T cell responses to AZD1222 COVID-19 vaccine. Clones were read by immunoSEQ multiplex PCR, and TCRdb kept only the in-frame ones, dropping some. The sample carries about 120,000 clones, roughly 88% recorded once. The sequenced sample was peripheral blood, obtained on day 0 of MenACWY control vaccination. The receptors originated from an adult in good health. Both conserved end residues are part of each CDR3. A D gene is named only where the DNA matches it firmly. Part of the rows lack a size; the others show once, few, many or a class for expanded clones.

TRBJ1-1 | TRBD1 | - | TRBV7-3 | TGTGCCAGCAGCAATACAGGGGGAGGCACTGAAGCTTTCTTT | CASSNTGGGTEAFF
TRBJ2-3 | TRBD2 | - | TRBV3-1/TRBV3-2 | TGTGCCAGCAGCCAAGAGAAGCGGGAGATCACAGATACGCAGTATTTT | CASSQEKREITDTQYF
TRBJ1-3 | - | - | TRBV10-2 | TGCGCCAGCAGTCACCCAGGGCTTGGAAACACCATATATTTT | CASSHPGLGNTIYF
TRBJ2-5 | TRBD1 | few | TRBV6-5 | TGTGCCAGCAGTCCCGGGACAGGGGCCGAGACCCAGTACTTC | CASSPGTGAETQYF
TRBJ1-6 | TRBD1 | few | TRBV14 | TGTGCCAGCAGCCAGACAGGGAGGGGTTATAATTCACCCCTCCACTTT | CASSQTGRGYNSPLHF
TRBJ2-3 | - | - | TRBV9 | TGTGCCAGCAGCGAGTCGGGGCTCACAGATACGCAGTATTTT | CASSESGLTDTQYF
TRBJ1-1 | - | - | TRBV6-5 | TGTGCCAGCAGACCCCTCGGGGTCGGGGAAGCTTTCTTT | CASRPLGVGEAFF
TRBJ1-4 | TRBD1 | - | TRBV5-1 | TGCGCCAGCAGCTTGGCCGGGACAGGGGTTCAAAAACTGTTTTTT | CASSLAGTGVQKLFF
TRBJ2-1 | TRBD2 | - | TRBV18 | TGTGCCAGCTCACCTCCTGGGGTAGCGGGAGGATCGTCCTACAATGAGCAGTTCTTC | CASSPPGVAGGSSYNEQFF
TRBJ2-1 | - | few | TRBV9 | TGTGCCAGCAGCGAGAGACTCACCTACAATGAGCAGTTCTTC | CASSERLTYNEQFF
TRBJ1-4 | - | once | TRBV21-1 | TGTGCCAGCAGCAAAGGTGGCAGGGGCCGTGAAAAACTGTTTTTT | CASSKGGRGREKLFF
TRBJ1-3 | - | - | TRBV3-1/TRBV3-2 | TGTGCCAGCAGCGGTGGTACAGGTTACTCTGGAAACACCATATATTTT | CASSGGTGYSGNTIYF
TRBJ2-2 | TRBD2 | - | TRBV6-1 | TGTGCCAGCAGTGAGCTAGCGGGAGGAACCGGGGAGCTGTTTTTT | CASSELAGGTGELFF
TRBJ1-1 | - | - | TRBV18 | TGTGCCAGCTCACGCGACCGCGAGAACACTGAAGCTTTCTTT | CASSRDRENTEAFF
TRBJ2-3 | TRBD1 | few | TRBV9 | TGTGCCAGCAGCGTGGGACAGGGAACAGATACGCAGTATTTT | CASSVGQGTDTQYF
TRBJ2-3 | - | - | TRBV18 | TGTGCCAGCTCGCCCCTGGACTCCCCTCGGAGCACAGATACGCAGTATTTT | CASSPLDSPRSTDTQYF
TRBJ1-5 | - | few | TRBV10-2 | TGCGCCAGCAGTGAGTCAACGATGAATCAGCCCCAGCATTTT | CASSESTMNQPQHF